The entry below gives a single TCR beta chain sequence along with its context. CDR1 and CDR2 (germline): MNHNS, SASEGT. The V and J ends lost 0 bases and 4 bases respectively, with 15 bases between them. The CDR3 has 16 residues. TCRdb's copy holds only in-frame clones and misses some; the assay was immunoSEQ multiplex PCR. This sample carries 140,000 or so clones, 90% to 95% of them seen once, and the ten largest clones take approximately 3.7%. This record belongs to a study of T cell responses to AZD1222 COVID-19 vaccine. This TCR derives from an adult who received the AZD1222 COVID-19 vaccine. This sequence joins TRBV6-1 and TRBJ1-1, with D perhaps matching TRBD1 (5 bases). This specimen consisted of peripheral blood, obtained 28 days after the second AZD1222 dose. For the CDR3, the DNA is TGTGCCAGCAGTGAAGCACCGGGGGGGTCGGCCACTGAAGCTTTCTTT. Translated, it gives CASSEAPGGSATEAFF.